The rows below give T cell receptor beta chains drawn from one sample of a study of T cells in localized non-small cell lung cancer. Clones were sequenced by immunoSEQ multiplex PCR, and TCRdb holds only the in-frame ones, with some missing. Of 3,000 to 4,500 clones in the sample, roughly 29% were seen once. The material was normal lung tissue next to the tumor, obtained before any cancer treatment. The receptors were gathered from a male donor at least 60 years old with stage III lung adenocarcinoma. Both conserved end residues are part of each CDR3. The D gene is left open where the match is weak. The size entry is marked missing in some rows and otherwise reads once, few, many or a size class.

abundance	v_gene	j_gene	d_gene	CDR3aa	CDR3nt
-	TRBV11-3	TRBJ2-2	TRBD2	CASSLPEREGPLNTGELFF	TGTGCCAGCAGCCTTCCTGAGCGGGAGGGCCCCTTGAACACCGGGGAGCTGTTTTTT
-	TRBV15	TRBJ2-5	-	CATSRDLGGGETQYF	TGTGCCACCAGCAGAGATCTCGGGGGTGGGGAGACCCAGTACTTC
few	TRBV11-3	TRBJ2-7	-	CASSSLLVYYEQYF	TGTGCCAGCAGCTCGCTTTTAGTGTACTACGAGCAGTACTTC
-	TRBV15	TRBJ2-1	TRBD2	CATSPGLAGVSYNEQFF	TGTGCCACCAGCCCCGGACTAGCGGGAGTGAGTTACAATGAGCAGTTCTTC
few	TRBV6-8	TRBJ1-1	-	CASSPSRVNTEAFF	TGTGCCAGCAGTCCCTCCAGGGTGAACACTGAAGCTTTCTTT
few	TRBV6-8	TRBJ2-1	TRBD2	CASSGSTSGRPNEQFF	TGTGCCAGCAGTGGCTCGACTAGCGGGCGCCCTAATGAGCAGTTCTTC
-	TRBV29-1	TRBJ2-2	-	CSVRLGGEGELFF	TGCAGCGTACGGCTCGGGGGAGAGGGGGAGCTGTTTTTT
few	TRBV29-1	TRBJ1-1	-	CSGIWQLNTEAFF	TGCAGCGGGATATGGCAGCTGAACACTGAAGCTTTCTTT
-	TRBV9	TRBJ2-5	-	CATMKTGLRPNF	TGTGCCACTATGAAAACAGGGTTAAGGCCAAACTTC
-	TRBV11-3	TRBJ2-1	-	CASSLVAESNEQFF	TGTGCCAGCAGCTTAGTAGCAGAGAGCAATGAGCAGTTCTTC
-	TRBV28	TRBJ1-3	-	CASSLSGAGNTIYF	TGTGCCAGCAGTTTATCCGGGGCTGGAAACACCATATATTTT
few	TRBV5-1	TRBJ1-2	TRBD1	CASSLSPGQGDYGYTF	TGCGCCAGCAGCTTGAGTCCGGGACAGGGCGACTATGGCTACACCTTC
few	TRBV6-8	TRBJ1-2	-	CASRPRGSQLNYGYTF	TGTGCCAGCAGACCCCGCGGCAGTCAACTTAACTATGGCTACACCTTC
-	TRBV29-1	TRBJ1-1	-	CSVNSGQSNTEAFF	TGCAGCGTTAACTCCGGACAGTCGAACACTGAAGCTTTCTTT
few	TRBV11-3	TRBJ2-1	TRBD2	CASSLHREDIYNEQFF	TGTGCCAGCAGCTTACATCGGGAGGATATCTACAATGAGCAGTTCTTC
medium-sized	TRBV4-1	TRBJ1-5	-	CASSQDGTSSQHF	TGCGCCAGCAGCCAAGATGGGACATCCTCTCAGCATTTT
-	TRBV5-1	TRBJ2-1	-	CASSPGLSYNEQFF	TGCGCCAGCAGCCCGGGACTGAGCTACAATGAGCAGTTCTTC
-	TRBV29-1	TRBJ2-1	-	CSVKTAVSSYNEQFF	TGCAGCGTAAAGACAGCCGTCTCATCCTACAATGAGCAGTTCTTC
-	TRBV28	TRBJ2-5	TRBD1	CASSGTARRETQYF	TGTGCCAGCAGCGGGACAGCTCGCCGGGAGACCCAGTACTTC
-	TRBV30	TRBJ1-5	TRBD1	CAWRGTGASNQPQHF	TGTGCCTGGAGGGGGACAGGCGCTAGCAATCAGCCCCAGCATTTT
-	TRBV6-8	TRBJ2-1	TRBD2	CASSASSGSPYNEQFF	TGTGCCAGCAGTGCCTCCAGCGGGAGTCCCTACAATGAGCAGTTCTTC
-	TRBV19	TRBJ2-4	TRBD1	CASSKGQGSKNIQYF	TGTGCCAGTAGTAAGGGACAGGGATCCAAAAACATTCAGTACTTC
-	TRBV6-8	TRBJ1-2	-	CASSDSEHDGYTF	TGTGCCAGCAGTGACTCAGAACACGATGGCTACACCTTC
-	TRBV10-2	TRBJ2-1	-	CASSTVRNEQFF	TGCGCCAGCAGTACTGTACGGAATGAGCAGTTCTTC
-	TRBV4-1	TRBJ1-1	-	CASSQAGGRTEAFF	TGCGCCAGCAGCCAAGCTGGGGGTCGGACTGAAGCTTTCTTT
-	TRBV19	TRBJ2-1	TRBD1	CASRPDRSSYNEQFF	TGTGCCAGTCGTCCGGACAGGAGCTCCTACAATGAGCAGTTCTTC
few	TRBV11-3	TRBJ1-1	-	CASSPLRNLNTEAFF	TGTGCCAGCAGCCCCCTAAGGAATCTGAACACTGAAGCTTTCTTT
-	TRBV11-3	TRBJ1-2	-	CASSLSGKGPYGYTF	TGTGCCAGCAGCTTATCGGGAAAGGGGCCCTATGGCTACACCTTC
once	TRBV19	TRBJ2-3	TRBD2	CASSPPGGVDTQYF	TGTGCCAGTAGCCCCCCGGGGGGTGTAGATACGCAGTATTTT
once	TRBV19	TRBJ2-4	TRBD2	CASNIRGGGNIQYF	TGTGCCAGTAACATCCGCGGCGGGGGAAACATTCAGTACTTC
-	TRBV6-8	TRBJ1-1	-	CASSRSGTAAAEAFF	TGTGCCAGCAGCCGTTCCGGGACGGCGGCCGCCGAAGCTTTCTTT
few	TRBV19	TRBJ2-1	-	CASSTETRGAYNEQFF	TGTGCCAGTAGTACCGAAACGCGGGGAGCCTACAATGAGCAGTTCTTC
few	TRBV18	TRBJ1-1	TRBD1	CASSPQGANTEAFF	TGTGCCAGCTCACCACAGGGGGCGAACACTGAAGCTTTCTTT
-	TRBV10-2	TRBJ2-3	TRBD2	CASTLAGALTDTQYF	TGCGCCAGCACCCTAGCGGGAGCCCTCACAGATACGCAGTATTTT
few	TRBV6-8	TRBJ2-7	-	CASTPTIDYEQYF	TGTGCCAGCACCCCGACGATCGACTACGAGCAGTACTTC
-	TRBV19	TRBJ2-6	-	CATRSSGANVLTF	TGTGCCACCCGGAGCTCTGGGGCCAACGTCCTGACTTTC
few	TRBV6-8	TRBJ2-7	-	CASSYGDRRDEQYF	TGTGCCAGCAGTTACGGTGACAGGCGCGACGAGCAGTACTTC
-	TRBV29-1	TRBJ1-1	-	CSVRGFVGGRNTEAFF	TGCAGCGTGAGGGGCTTTGTGGGGGGCAGGAACACTGAAGCTTTCTTT
few	TRBV6-8	TRBJ2-1	-	CASRLIAEGLYNEQFF	TGTGCCAGCAGGTTGATAGCGGAGGGACTCTACAATGAGCAGTTCTTC
-	TRBV30	TRBJ2-3	TRBD2	CAWSKVAGVLDTQYF	TGTGCCTGGAGTAAGGTAGCGGGAGTTTTAGATACGCAGTATTTT
-	TRBV28	TRBJ1-5	-	CASLAGGVGNQPQHF	TGTGCCAGCCTGGCCGGGGGAGTGGGTAATCAGCCCCAGCATTTT
medium-sized	TRBV11-3	TRBJ1-3	-	CASSLSQRRMSSGNTIYF	TGTGCCAGCAGCTTAAGTCAGAGGCGTATGAGCTCTGGAAACACCATATATTTT
few	TRBV6-8	TRBJ1-2	TRBD1	CAGWDRAYGYTF	TGTGCCGGCTGGGACAGGGCTTATGGCTACACCTTC
-	TRBV7-8	TRBJ1-5	-	CASSLGPSGAQHF	TGTGCCAGCAGCTTAGGACCGTCGGGAGCCCAGCATTTT
-	TRBV6-8	TRBJ1-4	-	CASSYGGVANEKLFF	TGTGCCAGCAGTTACGGAGGGGTGGCTAATGAAAAACTGTTTTTT
few	TRBV9	TRBJ2-1	TRBD2	CASSFSGTFSNEQFF	TGTGCCAGCAGTTTTAGCGGGACCTTTTCCAATGAGCAGTTCTTC
few	TRBV6-8	TRBJ2-1	-	CASKRVTDSGEQFF	TGTGCCAGCAAACGGGTGACAGATTCGGGGGAGCAGTTCTTC
-	TRBV6-8	TRBJ2-7	TRBD1	CAISPDRGGYEQYF	TGTGCCATCAGCCCGGACAGGGGAGGATACGAGCAGTACTTC
medium-sized	TRBV9	TRBJ2-3	-	CASSLALFGTAQYF	TGTGCCAGCAGCTTAGCGTTATTTGGGACTGCGCAGTATTTT
medium-sized	TRBV9	TRBJ2-1	-	CASSVDRVNEQFF	TGTGCCAGCAGCGTAGATAGGGTCAATGAGCAGTTCTTC
once	TRBV30	TRBJ1-5	-	CAWGKGTKGNQPQHF	TGTGCCTGGGGGAAAGGGACCAAGGGCAATCAGCCCCAGCATTTT
-	TRBV5-1	TRBJ2-1	TRBD2	CASSFSGNVGNEQFF	TGCGCCAGCAGCTTTAGCGGGAATGTGGGGAATGAGCAGTTCTTC
few	TRBV23-1	TRBJ1-1	-	CASSQDLAVRAFF	TGCGCCAGCAGCCAAGATCTTGCCGTGAGAGCTTTCTTT
medium-sized	TRBV19	TRBJ1-5	-	CASKSSQGSYSNQPQHF	TGTGCCAGTAAATCGTCCCAGGGAAGCTATAGCAATCAGCCCCAGCATTTT
-	TRBV7-7	TRBJ2-3	-	CASSQETGTKKGTDTQYF	TGTGCCAGCAGCCAAGAAACAGGGACAAAGAAAGGCACAGATACGCAGTATTTT